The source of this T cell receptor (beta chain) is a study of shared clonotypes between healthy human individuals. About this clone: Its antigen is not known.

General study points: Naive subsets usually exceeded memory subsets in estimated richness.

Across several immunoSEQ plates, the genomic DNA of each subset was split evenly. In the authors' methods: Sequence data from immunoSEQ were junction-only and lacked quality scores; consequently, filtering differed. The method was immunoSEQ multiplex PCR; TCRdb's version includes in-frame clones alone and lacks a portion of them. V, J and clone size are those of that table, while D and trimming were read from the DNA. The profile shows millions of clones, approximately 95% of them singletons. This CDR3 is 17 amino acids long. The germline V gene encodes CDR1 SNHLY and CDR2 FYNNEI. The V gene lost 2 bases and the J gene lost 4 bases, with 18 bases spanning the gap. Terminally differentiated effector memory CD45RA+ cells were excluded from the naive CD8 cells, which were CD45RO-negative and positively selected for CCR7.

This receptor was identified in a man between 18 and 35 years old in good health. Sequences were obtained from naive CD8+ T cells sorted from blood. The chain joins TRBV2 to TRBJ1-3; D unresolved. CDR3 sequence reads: CASSEPSAKSVGNTIYF. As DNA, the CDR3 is TGTGCCAGCAGTGAACCCTCGGCGAAGTCGGTAGGAAACACCATATATTTT.